Listed below are T cell receptor beta chains from one sample, sequenced in a study of CD8+ T cells in alopecia areata. This table comes from immunoSEQ multiplex PCR, and its TCRdb copy is limited to in-frame clones, with some not included. Altogether about 160,000 clones are present, just over 65% being singletons, with the ten largest covering 0.91%. The sample was CD4+ T cells sorted from blood, taken at week 4, from a patient treated with tofacitinib. All receptors derive from a human donor with alopecia areata. Each CDR3 is given with its conserved first and last residue. The order of the fields is V gene, J gene, D gene, clone size, CDR3 protein, CDR3 DNA. The D gene is left open where the match is weak. Some rows mark clone size as missing; the rest say once, few, many or name a class of expanded clone.

TRBV5-1	TRBJ2-2	TRBD1	few	CASSLMGQSTGELFF	TGCGCCAGCAGCTTGATGGGACAGAGCACCGGGGAGCTGTTTTTT
TRBV10-3	TRBJ1-2	-	once	CAISDDRRASGYTF	TGTGCCATCAGTGACGACAGGCGGGCAAGTGGCTACACCTTC
TRBV4-2	TRBJ1-6	-	few	CASSQDAGGHSPLHF	TGTGCCAGCAGCCAAGATGCGGGGGGCCATTCACCCCTCCACTTT
TRBV5-1	TRBJ2-7	TRBD1	once	CASSLGTGAYEQYF	TGCGCCAGCAGCTTGGGGACAGGGGCATACGAGCAGTACTTC
TRBV30	TRBJ2-1	-	few	CAWSLGGATYNEQFF	TGTGCCTGGAGTCTGGGCGGGGCCACCTACAATGAGCAGTTCTTC
TRBV30	TRBJ1-2	TRBD1	-	CAWSVKGAGGYTF	TGTGCCTGGAGTGTAAAGGGGGCGGGTGGCTACACCTTC
TRBV27	TRBJ1-1	-	-	CASRQGPNTEAFF	TGTGCCAGCAGGCAGGGCCCGAACACTGAAGCTTTCTTT
TRBV30	TRBJ1-2	-	few	CAWSPGLRGYTF	TGTGCCTGGAGCCCGGGATTAAGGGGCTACACCTTC
TRBV29-1	TRBJ1-3	-	-	CSAMQGYSGNTIYF	TGCAGCGCTATGCAGGGTTACTCTGGAAACACCATATATTTT
TRBV6-1	TRBJ1-5	-	-	CASSEGSIVQPQHF	TGTGCCAGCAGTGAAGGTAGTATCGTTCAGCCCCAGCATTTT
TRBV25-1	TRBJ1-2	-	-	CASSEHLDYGYTF	TGTGCCAGCAGTGAACATCTGGACTATGGCTACACCTTC
TRBV30	TRBJ1-5	-	-	CAWSVRDQPQHF	TGTGCCTGGAGCGTCCGCGATCAGCCCCAGCATTTT
TRBV15	TRBJ2-2	TRBD2	-	CATSSGGAYTGELFF	TGTGCCACCAGCAGCGGGGGGGCGTACACCGGGGAGCTGTTTTTT
TRBV2	TRBJ2-4	-	few	CASSPQGSKNIQYF	TGTGCCAGCAGCCCCCAGGGCTCCAAAAACATTCAGTACTTC
TRBV5-1	TRBJ1-1	-	-	CASSLVGQGGIEAFF	TGCGCCAGCAGCTTGGTCGGCCAGGGCGGGATTGAAGCTTTCTTT
TRBV5-4	TRBJ2-3	-	once	CASSGQFSTDTQYF	TGTGCCAGCAGCGGACAGTTTAGCACAGATACGCAGTATTTT
TRBV5-4	TRBJ1-1	-	-	CASSLVGPGGEAFF	TGTGCCAGCAGCTTGGTGGGACCTGGAGGTGAAGCTTTCTTT
TRBV5-1	TRBJ1-1	-	once	CASSLLQVGTEAFF	TGCGCCAGCAGCTTGTTGCAGGTCGGCACTGAAGCTTTCTTT
TRBV28	TRBJ2-5	-	-	CASSALATETQYF	TGTGCCAGCAGTGCACTAGCTACAGAGACCCAGTACTTC
TRBV7-9	TRBJ2-1	-	few	CASSPEVGEQFF	TGTGCCAGCAGCCCCGAAGTCGGCGAGCAGTTCTTC
TRBV5-1	TRBJ1-6	TRBD1	-	CASSLRSTGDSPLHF	TGCGCCAGCAGCTTGCGGTCGACAGGGGATTCACCCCTCCACTTT
TRBV2	TRBJ1-1	-	few	CASSVPPGNTEAFF	TGTGCCAGCAGTGTCCCCCCGGGGAACACTGAAGCTTTCTTT
TRBV18	TRBJ2-2	-	few	CASSPSGGQSYTGELFF	TGTGCCAGCTCACCCTCCGGAGGACAGAGCTACACCGGGGAGCTGTTTTTT
TRBV25-1	TRBJ1-2	TRBD1	-	CASSGPGQRTVGYTF	TGTGCCAGCAGTGGGCCGGGACAGAGAACTGTCGGCTACACCTTC
TRBV9	TRBJ1-6	-	-	CASSVGQGISPLHF	TGTGCCAGCAGCGTGGGGCAGGGGATTTCACCCCTCCACTTT
TRBV30	TRBJ2-7	TRBD1	-	CAWSVFRDRGFDEQYF	TGTGCCTGGAGTGTCTTCAGGGACAGGGGTTTCGACGAGCAGTACTTC
TRBV30	TRBJ2-2	TRBD2	-	CAWMISGGPNTGELFF	TGTGCCTGGATGATTAGCGGGGGCCCTAACACCGGGGAGCTGTTTTTT
TRBV10-3	TRBJ2-2	-	few	CAISVGAGTGELFF	TGTGCCATCAGCGTGGGGGCAGGCACCGGGGAGCTGTTTTTT
TRBV15	TRBJ2-3	-	-	CATSRGGRSTDTQYF	TGTGCCACCAGCAGAGGGGGGAGAAGCACAGATACGCAGTATTTT
TRBV27	TRBJ2-5	TRBD2	-	CASSGLAGQETQYF	TGTGCCAGCAGTGGGCTAGCGGGGCAAGAGACCCAGTACTTC
TRBV30	TRBJ2-5	-	-	CAWSTRERARETQYF	TGTGCCTGGAGCACGAGGGAACGCGCACGGGAGACCCAGTACTTC
TRBV25-1	TRBJ2-3	-	-	CASTFQDSFFTDTQYF	TGTGCCAGCACCTTTCAGGACAGTTTCTTCACAGATACGCAGTATTTT
TRBV4-2	TRBJ1-5	-	-	CASSQFISTAQHF	TGTGCCAGCAGCCAATTCATTTCCACGGCCCAGCATTTT
TRBV25-1	TRBJ1-6	-	few	CASSDGYRPPLHF	TGTGCCAGCAGTGATGGTTACCGGCCACCCCTCCACTTT
TRBV27	TRBJ1-6	-	-	CASRRQPYSPLHF	TGTGCCAGCAGAAGGCAGCCATATTCACCCCTCCACTTT
TRBV7-2	TRBJ2-3	TRBD1	few	CASSWTGTDTQYF	TGTGCCAGCAGCTGGACAGGGACAGATACGCAGTATTTT
TRBV30	TRBJ2-5	-	-	CAGDSGTKQETQYF	TGTGCCGGGGATTCCGGGACAAAGCAAGAGACCCAGTACTTC
TRBV29-1	TRBJ1-5	-	few	CSVSLGVSNQPQHF	TGCAGCGTTTCGCTCGGGGTTAGCAATCAGCCCCAGCATTTT
TRBV6-5	TRBJ2-5	TRBD1	-	CASSYGTGRGEETQYF	TGTGCCAGCAGTTATGGGACAGGGCGTGGGGAAGAGACCCAGTACTTC
TRBV6-5	TRBJ1-5	-	-	CASRQGNQPQHF	TGTGCCAGCAGACAGGGTAATCAGCCCCAGCATTTT
TRBV7-9	TRBJ1-5	-	-	CASSRGDQPQHF	TGTGCCAGCAGCAGAGGGGATCAGCCCCAGCATTTT
TRBV6-5	TRBJ1-3	TRBD1	-	CASRGDRPRGNTIYF	TGTGCCAGCAGGGGGGACAGGCCCCGCGGAAACACCATATATTTT
TRBV10-3	TRBJ2-7	-	-	CAISESFLAGAEQYF	TGTGCCATCAGTGAGTCGTTTCTGGCAGGGGCCGAGCAGTACTTC
TRBV9	TRBJ2-7	TRBD1	-	CASSVNIGQGLYEQYF	TGTGCCAGCAGCGTAAATATCGGACAGGGGCTCTACGAGCAGTACTTC
TRBV7-9	TRBJ2-3	-	-	CASSLVVGQYF	TGTGCCAGCAGCTTAGTTGTGGGGCAGTATTTT
TRBV29-1	TRBJ1-2	-	-	CSAVFDYGYTF	TGCAGCGCGGTCTTCGACTATGGCTACACCTTC
TRBV29-1	TRBJ2-7	-	-	CSAGQLTYEQYF	TGCAGCGCCGGACAGTTGACCTACGAGCAGTACTTC
TRBV7-2	TRBJ2-7	-	-	CASSPTRPSYEQYF	TGTGCCAGCAGCCCGACTAGGCCCTCCTACGAGCAGTACTTC
TRBV7-2	TRBJ2-7	TRBD1	few	CASRPGQPTYEQYF	TGTGCCAGCAGGCCGGGACAGCCTACCTACGAGCAGTACTTC
TRBV7-9	TRBJ1-2	TRBD1	once	CASSLPGTGYGYTF	TGTGCCAGCAGCCTACCGGGGACAGGCTATGGCTACACCTTC
TRBV30	TRBJ1-2	TRBD1	-	CAWRGDRGENGYTF	TGTGCCTGGAGGGGCGACAGGGGGGAGAATGGCTACACCTTC
TRBV4-1	TRBJ2-3	-	-	CASSHQGGSTDTQYF	TGCGCCAGCAGTCACCAGGGTGGTAGCACAGATACGCAGTATTTT
TRBV5-1	TRBJ1-4	-	-	CASSLIGEKLFF	TGCGCCAGCAGCTTGATTGGGGAAAAACTGTTTTTT
TRBV7-9	TRBJ1-1	-	medium-sized	CASSLGDTSEAFF	TGTGCCAGCAGCTTAGGCGACACGTCTGAAGCTTTCTTT
TRBV7-9	TRBJ1-2	-	few	CASSLSANYGYTF	TGTGCCAGCAGCTTATCAGCTAACTATGGCTACACCTTC
TRBV4-3	TRBJ2-7	TRBD1	-	CASRQGQGASYEQYF	TGCGCCAGCCGGCAGGGACAGGGGGCTTCCTACGAGCAGTACTTC
TRBV7-9	TRBJ2-1	TRBD2	once	CASSLGSLAGDYNEQFF	TGTGCCAGCAGCTTAGGAAGCCTAGCGGGGGACTACAATGAGCAGTTCTTC
TRBV11-2	TRBJ2-7	-	few	CASSYTSSYEQYF	TGTGCCAGCAGCTACACATCCAGCTACGAGCAGTACTTC